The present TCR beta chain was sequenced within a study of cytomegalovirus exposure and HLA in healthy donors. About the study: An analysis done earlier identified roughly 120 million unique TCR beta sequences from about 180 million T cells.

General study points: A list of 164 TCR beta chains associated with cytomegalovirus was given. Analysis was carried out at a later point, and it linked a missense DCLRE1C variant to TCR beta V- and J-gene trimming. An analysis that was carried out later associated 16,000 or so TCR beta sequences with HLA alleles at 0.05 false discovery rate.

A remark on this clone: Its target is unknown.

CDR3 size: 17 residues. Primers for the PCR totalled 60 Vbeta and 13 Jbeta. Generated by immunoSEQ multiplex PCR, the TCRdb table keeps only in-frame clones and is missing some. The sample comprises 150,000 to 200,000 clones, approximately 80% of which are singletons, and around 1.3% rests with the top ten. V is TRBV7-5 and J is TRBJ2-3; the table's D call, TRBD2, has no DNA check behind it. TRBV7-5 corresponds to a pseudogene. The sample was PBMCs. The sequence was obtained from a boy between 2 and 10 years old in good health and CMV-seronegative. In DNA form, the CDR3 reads TGTGCGACAAACAAGGCGGGGGGCCTTCTTAACACAGATACGCAGTATTTT. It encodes CATNKAGGLLNTDTQYF.